This T cell receptor beta chain was observed in a study of cytomegalovirus exposure and HLA in healthy donors. Study observations and caveats: Later on, an analysis showed TCR association rates differing by HLA locus, with DRB1 the most and HLA-C the fewest. The CMV antigen specificity of a few CMV-associated chains was confirmed through in vitro analysis.

The PCR used 60 Vbeta and 13 Jbeta primers. Assay used: immunoSEQ multiplex PCR; TCRdb lists only in-frame clones, some missing. The table includes approximately 150,000 clones, under 90% detected once. Germline CDR1 reads SGHNT; CDR2 reads YENEEA. V was trimmed by 2 bases and J by 4 bases, leaving 12 bases between them. This CDR3 spans 14 amino acids. As for this clone: Its target is not known.

This receptor was obtained from a boy aged 2 to 9 in good health and CMV-seronegative. Sequencing was carried out using PBMCs. This chain links TRBV11-3 with TRBJ2-7; D remains unclear. The CDR3 sequence: CASSLPSPRYEQYF. The CDR3 DNA follows: TGTGCCAGCAGCTTACCTTCCCCTCGGTACGAGCAGTACTTC.